These 7 T cell receptor beta chains originate from one sample sequenced in a study of shared clonotypes between healthy human individuals. The method was immunoSEQ multiplex PCR; TCRdb's version includes in-frame clones alone and lacks a portion of them. Of under 1,100,000 clones in the sample, about 75% were seen once. The sequenced sample consisted of memory CD4+ T cells sorted from blood. The subset here: CD45RA-negative fraction. These receptors originate from a man in his late teens or twenties in good health.

The chain carries TRBV10-1 and TRBJ2-7, with 12 bases matching TRBD2. The CDR3 is 14 amino acids. Germline V gene sequence: CDR1 WNHNN, CDR2 SYGVQD (reference sequence). After removal of 2 bases from V and 6 bases from J, the junction contained 2 bases not matched to a gene. CDR3: CASSEGLAGSEQYF. The CDR3 DNA follows: TGCGCCAGCAGTGAGGGACTAGCGGGAAGCGAGCAGTACTTC.

The chain is built from TRBV30 and TRBJ2-7; 9 nucleotides line up with TRBD1. V lost 3 bases to trimming and J lost 4 bases; unmatched junction nucleotides: 4. CDR1 is GTSNPN, CDR2 SVGIG, per germline (reference sequence). CDR3 length: 13 amino acids. CDR3 DNA: TGTGCCTGGAGCGGGACAGGGAGATACGAGCAGTACTTC. Protein: CAWSGTGRYEQYF.

This rearrangement joins TRBV5-5 to TRBJ2-3; 10 nucleotides agree with TRBD2. Unmatched junction bases numbered 7, after V lost 5 bases and J lost 7 bases. Germline CDR1 reads SGHKS; CDR2 reads YYEKEE (reference sequence). The CDR3 covers 14 residues. The CDR3 DNA reads TGTGCCAGCAGTCCTACTAGCGGGGTATATACGCAGTATTTT. Protein sequence: CASSPTSGVYTQYF.

This clone was counted a single time. V usage is TRBV4-3 and J usage is TRBJ1-6; D perhaps matches TRBD1 (5 bases). The CDR3 covers 14 residues. The germline V and J ends were trimmed by 4 bases and 6 bases, with 10 bases remaining between them. Germline CDR1 and CDR2: LGHNA and YSLEER. The CDR3 sequence: CASSPDSRNSPLHF. DNA for the CDR3: TGCGCCAGCAGCCCCGACAGTCGTAATTCACCCCTCCACTTT.

Remarks on this clone: Other DNA variants within this sample encode the same CDR3. This chain joins TRBV6-1 and TRBJ2-3; 8 bases align to TRBD1. CDR1 is MNHNS and CDR2 is SASEGT in the germline V gene. V trimming: 6 bases; J trimming: 3 bases; junction bases outside the gene matches: 2. The CDR3 has 13 amino acids. This CDR3 reads CASSGQGTDTQYF. Here the CDR3 DNA reads TGTGCCAGCAGCGGACAGGGAACAGATACGCAGTATTTT.

This CDR3 reads CASSQGRQILGGNSPLHF. The CDR3, as DNA: TGTGCCAGCAGCCAAGGACGGCAGATCCTCGGTGGGAATTCACCCCTCCACTTT. The chain couples TRBV4-2 to TRBJ1-6; D uncertain. Germline CDR1 and CDR2: LGHNA and YNFKEQ. The ends were cut back, 1 base at V and 7 bases at J, with 20 bases in the middle. The CDR3 covers 18 residues.

Only one count was recorded for this clone. The CDR3 is CASSIGTHDQPQHF. CDR3 nucleotides: TGTGCCAGTAGTATAGGGACCCATGATCAGCCCCAGCATTTT. The chain carries TRBV19 and TRBJ1-5; D is unclear. V lost 1 base to trimming and J lost 5 bases, with 9 bases between them. In germline, CDR1 is LNHDA, CDR2 SQIVND (reference sequence). The CDR3 consists of 14 residues.